Listed below are T cell receptor beta chains from one sample, sequenced in a study of blood T cell repertoires in COVID-19. Some clones are missing from TCRdb's copy, which holds only in-frame ones; the method was immunoSEQ multiplex PCR. The data contain roughly 87,000 clones, roughly 82% of them singletons. Sequences were obtained from peripheral blood. These receptors originate from a human donor in a cohort sampled during active COVID-19. The CDR3 runs from the conserved cysteine through the conserved F or W. The D gene is left open where the match is weak. The size field is filled for only some rows; it gives once, few, many or a size class.

TRBJ1-5 | TRBV6-2/TRBV6-3 | 15 | - | - | CASSYVQATNQPQHF | TGTGCCAGCAGTTACGTGCAGGCCACAAATCAGCCCCAGCATTTT
TRBJ1-3 | TRBV7-8 | 17 | TRBD1 | few | CASSLAGPGQGRNTIYF | TGTGCCAGCAGCTTAGCGGGGCCGGGACAGGGGAGGAACACCATATATTTT
TRBJ2-1 | TRBV11-3 | 15 | - | - | CASSLAGRTYNEQFF | TGTGCCAGCAGCTTAGCTGGACGGACTTACAATGAGCAGTTCTTC
TRBJ2-7 | TRBV7-3 | 12 | - | few | CASGRGPYEQYF | TGTGCCAGCGGGCGGGGCCCCTACGAGCAGTACTTC
TRBJ1-1 | TRBV4-3 | 16 | TRBD1 | - | CASSQDRASMSTEAFF | TGCGCCAGCAGCCAGGACAGGGCCAGCATGAGCACTGAAGCTTTCTTT
TRBJ1-2 | TRBV25-1 | 12 | - | - | CASSGQRDGYTF | TGTGCCAGCAGTGGTCAGCGGGATGGCTACACCTTC
TRBJ2-5 | TRBV11-2 | 19 | TRBD2 | - | CASILCSGLAGGLRETQYF | TGTGCCAGCATCCTCTGTAGCGGACTAGCGGGGGGCCTCCGGGAGACCCAGTACTTC
TRBJ1-5 | TRBV12-3/TRBV12-4 | 13 | - | - | CASSLGHNQPQHF | TGTGCCAGCAGTTTAGGACACAATCAGCCCCAGCATTTT
TRBJ2-4 | TRBV7-2 | 14 | - | - | CASSSTRTKNIQYF | TGTGCCAGCAGCTCGACTCGAACTAAAAACATTCAGTACTTC
TRBJ2-7 | TRBV7-2 | 15 | TRBD1 | - | CASSPPGQGIYEQYF | TGTGCCAGCAGCCCGCCCGGACAGGGTATTTACGAGCAGTACTTC
TRBJ2-1 | TRBV4-3 | 15 | - | - | CASSQDRGSYNEQFF | TGCGCCAGCAGCCAAGATAGGGGTAGCTACAATGAGCAGTTCTTC
TRBJ2-7 | TRBV30 | 13 | TRBD1 | - | CAWSPDRGYEQYF | TGTGCCTGGAGTCCGGACAGGGGATACGAGCAGTACTTC
TRBJ2-1 | TRBV6-5 | 15 | - | - | CASSPGLNRYNEQFF | TGTGCCAGCAGCCCGGGACTTAACCGCTACAATGAGCAGTTCTTC